This TCR beta chain was found in a study of PD-1 blockade in classical Hodgkin lymphoma. The study's findings and limits: CD8+ TCR diversity did not rise significantly by C4D1, unlike CD4+. The causes of the repertoire differences, possibly disease activity or prior therapy, remain undefined. Patients who responded completely had about the same baseline diversity as newly diagnosed patients.

Some clones are missing from TCRdb's copy, which holds only in-frame ones; the method was immunoSEQ multiplex PCR. The sample lists roughly 8,000 clones; around 90% were seen once. The CDR3 has 18 amino acids. V lost 6 bases to trimming and J lost 6 bases, with 24 bases between them. Germline lookup yields CDR1 LNHDA and CDR2 SQIVND (reference sequence). This clone came up once. The antigen remains undetermined. Time point noted: cycle 4 day 1 (C4D1), after five to seven weeks of nivolumab. Each patient experienced a relapse that followed autologous stem cell transplantation, and brentuximab vedotin exposure varied. Under best response, outcomes were complete response, partial response or progressive disease.

This clonotype was sampled from a human donor with classical Hodgkin lymphoma. This sample comprised peripheral blood mononuclear cells (PBMCs), obtained before the fourth cycle of nivolumab. The J gene is TRBJ2-6, the V gene TRBV19; maybe TRBD1 (6 bases). CDR3: CASRPGQKAPSLANVLTF. The CDR3, as DNA: TGTGCCAGTAGACCCGGACAGAAGGCACCCTCCCTGGCCAACGTCCTGACTTTC.